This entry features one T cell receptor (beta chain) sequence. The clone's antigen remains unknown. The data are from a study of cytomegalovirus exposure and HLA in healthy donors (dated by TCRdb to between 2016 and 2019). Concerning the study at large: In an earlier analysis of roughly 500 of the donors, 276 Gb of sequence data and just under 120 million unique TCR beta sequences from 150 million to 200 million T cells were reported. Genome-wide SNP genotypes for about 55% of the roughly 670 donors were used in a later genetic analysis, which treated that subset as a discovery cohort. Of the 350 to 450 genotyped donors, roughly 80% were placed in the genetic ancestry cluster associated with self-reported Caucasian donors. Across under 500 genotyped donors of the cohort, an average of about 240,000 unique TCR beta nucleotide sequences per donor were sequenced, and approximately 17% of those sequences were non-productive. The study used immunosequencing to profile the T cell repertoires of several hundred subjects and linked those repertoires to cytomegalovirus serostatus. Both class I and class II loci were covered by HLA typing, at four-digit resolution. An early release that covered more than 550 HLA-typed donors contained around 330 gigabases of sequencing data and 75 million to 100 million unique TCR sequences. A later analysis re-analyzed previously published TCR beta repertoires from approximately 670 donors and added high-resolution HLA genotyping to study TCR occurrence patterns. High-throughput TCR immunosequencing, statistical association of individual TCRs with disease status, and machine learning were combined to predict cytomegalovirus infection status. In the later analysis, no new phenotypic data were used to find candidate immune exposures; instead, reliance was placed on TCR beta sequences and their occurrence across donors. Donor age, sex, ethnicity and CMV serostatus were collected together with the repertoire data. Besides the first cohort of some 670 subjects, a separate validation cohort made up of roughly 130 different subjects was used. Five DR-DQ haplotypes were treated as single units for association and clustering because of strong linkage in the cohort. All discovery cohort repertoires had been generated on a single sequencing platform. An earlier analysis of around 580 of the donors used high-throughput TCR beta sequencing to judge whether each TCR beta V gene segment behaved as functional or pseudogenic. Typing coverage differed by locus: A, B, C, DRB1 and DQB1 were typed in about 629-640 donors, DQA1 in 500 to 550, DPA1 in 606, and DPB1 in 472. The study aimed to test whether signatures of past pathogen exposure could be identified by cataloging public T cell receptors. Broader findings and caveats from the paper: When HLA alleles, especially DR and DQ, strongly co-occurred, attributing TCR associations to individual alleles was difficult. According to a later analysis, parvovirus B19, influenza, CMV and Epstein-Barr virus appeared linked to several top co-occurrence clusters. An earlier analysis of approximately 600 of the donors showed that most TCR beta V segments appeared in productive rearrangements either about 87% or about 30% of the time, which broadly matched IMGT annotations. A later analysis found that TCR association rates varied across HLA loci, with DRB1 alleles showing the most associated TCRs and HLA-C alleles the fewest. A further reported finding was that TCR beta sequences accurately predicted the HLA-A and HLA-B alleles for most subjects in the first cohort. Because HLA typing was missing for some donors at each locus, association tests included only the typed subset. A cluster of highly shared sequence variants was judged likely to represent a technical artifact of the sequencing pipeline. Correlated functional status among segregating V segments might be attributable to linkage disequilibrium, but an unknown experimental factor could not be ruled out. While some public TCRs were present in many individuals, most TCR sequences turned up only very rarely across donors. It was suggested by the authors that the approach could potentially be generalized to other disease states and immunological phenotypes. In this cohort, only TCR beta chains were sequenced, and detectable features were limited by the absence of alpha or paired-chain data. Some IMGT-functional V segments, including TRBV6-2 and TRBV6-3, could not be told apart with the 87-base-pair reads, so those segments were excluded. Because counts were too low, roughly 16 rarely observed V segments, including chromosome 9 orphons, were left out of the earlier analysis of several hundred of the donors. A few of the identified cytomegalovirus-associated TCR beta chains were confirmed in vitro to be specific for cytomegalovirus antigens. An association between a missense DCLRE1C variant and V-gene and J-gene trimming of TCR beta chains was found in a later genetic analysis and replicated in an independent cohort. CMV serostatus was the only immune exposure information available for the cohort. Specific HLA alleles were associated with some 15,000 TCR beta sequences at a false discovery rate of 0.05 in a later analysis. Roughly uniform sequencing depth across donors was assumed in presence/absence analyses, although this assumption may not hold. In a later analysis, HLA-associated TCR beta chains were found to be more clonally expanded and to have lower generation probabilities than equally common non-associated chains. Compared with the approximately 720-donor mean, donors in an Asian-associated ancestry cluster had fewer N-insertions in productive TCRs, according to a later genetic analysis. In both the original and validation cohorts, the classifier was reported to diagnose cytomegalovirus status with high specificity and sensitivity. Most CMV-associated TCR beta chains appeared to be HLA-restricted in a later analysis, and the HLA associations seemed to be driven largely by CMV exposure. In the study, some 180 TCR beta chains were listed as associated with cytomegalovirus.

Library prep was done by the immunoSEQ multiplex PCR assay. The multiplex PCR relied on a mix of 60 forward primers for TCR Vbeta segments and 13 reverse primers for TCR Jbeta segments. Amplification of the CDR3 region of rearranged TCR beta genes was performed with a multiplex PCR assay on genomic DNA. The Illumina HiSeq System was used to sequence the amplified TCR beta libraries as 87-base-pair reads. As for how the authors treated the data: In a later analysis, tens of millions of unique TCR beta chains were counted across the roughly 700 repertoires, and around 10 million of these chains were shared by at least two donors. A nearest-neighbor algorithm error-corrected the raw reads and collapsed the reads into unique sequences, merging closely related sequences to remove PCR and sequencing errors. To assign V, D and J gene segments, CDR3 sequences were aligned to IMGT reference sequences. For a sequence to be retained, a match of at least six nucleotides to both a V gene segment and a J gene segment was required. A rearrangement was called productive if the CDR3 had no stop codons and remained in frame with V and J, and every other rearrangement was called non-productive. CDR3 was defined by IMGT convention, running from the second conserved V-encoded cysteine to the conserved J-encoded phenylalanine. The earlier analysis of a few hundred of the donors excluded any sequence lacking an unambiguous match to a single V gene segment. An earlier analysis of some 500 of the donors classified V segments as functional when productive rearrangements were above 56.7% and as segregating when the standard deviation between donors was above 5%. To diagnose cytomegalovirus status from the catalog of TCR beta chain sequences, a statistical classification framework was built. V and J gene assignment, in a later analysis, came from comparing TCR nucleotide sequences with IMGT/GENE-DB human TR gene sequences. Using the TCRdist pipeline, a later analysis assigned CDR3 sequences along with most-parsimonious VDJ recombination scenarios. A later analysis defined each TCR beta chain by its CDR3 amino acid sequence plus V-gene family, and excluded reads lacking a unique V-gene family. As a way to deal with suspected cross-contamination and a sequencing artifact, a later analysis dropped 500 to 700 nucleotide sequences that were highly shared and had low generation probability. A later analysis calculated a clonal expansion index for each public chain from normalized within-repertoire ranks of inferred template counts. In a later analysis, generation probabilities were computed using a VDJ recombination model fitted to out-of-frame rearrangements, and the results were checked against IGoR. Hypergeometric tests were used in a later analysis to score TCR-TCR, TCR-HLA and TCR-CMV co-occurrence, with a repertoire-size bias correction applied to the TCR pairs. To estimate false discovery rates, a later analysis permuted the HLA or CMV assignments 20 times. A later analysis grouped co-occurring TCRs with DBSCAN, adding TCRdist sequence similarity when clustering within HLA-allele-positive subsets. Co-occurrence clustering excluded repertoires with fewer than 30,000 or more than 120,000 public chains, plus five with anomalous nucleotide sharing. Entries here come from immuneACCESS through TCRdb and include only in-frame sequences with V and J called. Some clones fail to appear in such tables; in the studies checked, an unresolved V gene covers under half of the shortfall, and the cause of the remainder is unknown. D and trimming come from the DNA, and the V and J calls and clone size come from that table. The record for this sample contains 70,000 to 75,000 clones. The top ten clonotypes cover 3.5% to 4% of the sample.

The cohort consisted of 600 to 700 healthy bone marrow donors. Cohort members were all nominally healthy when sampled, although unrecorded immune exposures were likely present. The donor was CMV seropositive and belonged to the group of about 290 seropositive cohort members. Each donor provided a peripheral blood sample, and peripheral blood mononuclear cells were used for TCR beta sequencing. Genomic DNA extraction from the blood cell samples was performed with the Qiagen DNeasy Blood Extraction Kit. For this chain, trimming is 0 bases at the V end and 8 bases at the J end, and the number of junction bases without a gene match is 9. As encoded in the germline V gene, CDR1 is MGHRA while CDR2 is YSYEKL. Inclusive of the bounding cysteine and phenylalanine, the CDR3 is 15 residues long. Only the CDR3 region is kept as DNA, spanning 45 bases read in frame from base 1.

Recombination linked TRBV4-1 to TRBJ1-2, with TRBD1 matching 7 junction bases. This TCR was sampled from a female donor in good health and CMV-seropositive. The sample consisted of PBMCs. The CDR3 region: CASSQDLEGARGYTF. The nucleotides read TGCGCCAGCAGCCAAGATTTAGAGGGGGCGCGAGGCTACACCTTC.